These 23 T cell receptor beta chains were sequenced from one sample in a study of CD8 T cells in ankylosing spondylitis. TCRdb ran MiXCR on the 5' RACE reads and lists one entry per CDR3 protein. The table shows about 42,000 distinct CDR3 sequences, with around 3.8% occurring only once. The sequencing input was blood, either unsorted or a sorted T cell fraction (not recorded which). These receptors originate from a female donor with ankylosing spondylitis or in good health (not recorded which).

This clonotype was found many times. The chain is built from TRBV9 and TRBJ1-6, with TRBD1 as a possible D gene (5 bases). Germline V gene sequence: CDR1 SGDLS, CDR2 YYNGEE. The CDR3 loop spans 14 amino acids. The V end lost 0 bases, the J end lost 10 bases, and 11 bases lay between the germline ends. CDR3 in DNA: TGTGCCAGCAGCGTAGTGGGTGGGGACTCACCCCTCCACTTT. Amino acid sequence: CASSVVGGDSPLHF. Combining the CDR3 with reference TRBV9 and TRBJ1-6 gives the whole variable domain DSGVTQTPKHLITATGQRVTLRCSPRSGDLSVYWYQQSLDQGLQFLIQYYNGEERAKGNILERFSAQQFPDLHSELNLSSLELGDSALYFCASSVVGGDSPLHFGNGTRLTVT.

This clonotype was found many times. The CDR3 region has the DNA TGTGCCAGCAGCCCCCGGCCGCGAACCGGTGAAAAACTGTTTTTT. Its protein is CASSPRPRTGEKLFF. The chain links TRBV9 to TRBJ1-4; no firm D call. V was trimmed by 4 bases and J by 7 bases, leaving 17 bases between them. Germline V CDR1 and CDR2: SGDLS, YYNGEE. CDR3 size: 15 residues.

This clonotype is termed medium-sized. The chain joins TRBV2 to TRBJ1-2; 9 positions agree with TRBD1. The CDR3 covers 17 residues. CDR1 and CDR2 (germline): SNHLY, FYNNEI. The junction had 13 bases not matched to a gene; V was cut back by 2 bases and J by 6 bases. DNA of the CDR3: TGTGCCAGCAGTGAAAGTAGTTTCACAGGGGGCGAAGATGGCTACACCTTC. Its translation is CASSESSFTGGEDGYTF.

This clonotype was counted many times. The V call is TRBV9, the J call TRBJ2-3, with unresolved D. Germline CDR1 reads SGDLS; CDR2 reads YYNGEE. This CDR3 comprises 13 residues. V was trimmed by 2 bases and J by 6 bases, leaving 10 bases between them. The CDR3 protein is CASSVRLADTQYF. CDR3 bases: TGTGCCAGCAGCGTGCGCCTCGCGGATACGCAGTATTTT.

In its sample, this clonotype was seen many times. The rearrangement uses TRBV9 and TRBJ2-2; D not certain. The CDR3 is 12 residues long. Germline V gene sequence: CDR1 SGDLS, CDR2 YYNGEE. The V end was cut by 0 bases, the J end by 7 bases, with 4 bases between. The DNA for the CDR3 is TGTGCCAGCAGCGTAGCGTACGGGGAGCTGTTTTTT. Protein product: CASSVAYGELFF. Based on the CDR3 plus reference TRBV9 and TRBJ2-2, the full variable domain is DSGVTQTPKHLITATGQRVTLRCSPRSGDLSVYWYQQSLDQGLQFLIQYYNGEERAKGNILERFSAQQFPDLHSELNLSSLELGDSALYFCASSVAYGELFFGEGSRLTVL.

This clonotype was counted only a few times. DNA of the CDR3: TGTGCCAGCAGCGCTACCGGGACAGGGGGCTCCGGCACAGATACGCAGTATTTT. This translates into CASSATGTGGSGTDTQYF. This chain joins TRBV9 and TRBJ2-3; 12 nucleotides align to TRBD1. V lost 3 bases, J lost 1 base, and 9 bases stayed unmatched. This CDR3 is built from 18 residues. Germline V lookup: CDR1 SGDLS, CDR2 YYNGEE.

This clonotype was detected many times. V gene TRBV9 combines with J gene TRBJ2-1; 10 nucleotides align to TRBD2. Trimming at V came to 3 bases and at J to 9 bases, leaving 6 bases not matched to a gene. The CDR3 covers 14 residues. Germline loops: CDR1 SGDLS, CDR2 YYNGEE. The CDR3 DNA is TGTGCCAGCAGCGAGGTAGCGGGGGGTCTTGAGCAGTTCTTC. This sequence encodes CASSEVAGGLEQFF.

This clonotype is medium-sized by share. The CDR3 protein is CASSAFSSGGGETQYF. CDR3 sequence (DNA): TGTGCCAGCAGCGCTTTTTCTAGCGGGGGCGGAGAGACCCAGTACTTC. This chain uses TRBV9 with TRBJ2-5, with 10 nucleotides matching TRBD2. The CDR3 totals 16 residues. Germline V CDR1 and CDR2: SGDLS, YYNGEE. Trimming took 3 bases from V and 4 from J; bases not matched to a gene: 9.

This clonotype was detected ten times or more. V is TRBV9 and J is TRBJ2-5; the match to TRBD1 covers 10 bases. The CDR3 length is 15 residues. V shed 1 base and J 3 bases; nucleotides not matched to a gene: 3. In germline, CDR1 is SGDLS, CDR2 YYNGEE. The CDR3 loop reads CASSVTGQGKETQYF. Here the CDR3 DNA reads TGTGCCAGCAGCGTAACGGGACAGGGGAAAGAGACCCAGTACTTC.

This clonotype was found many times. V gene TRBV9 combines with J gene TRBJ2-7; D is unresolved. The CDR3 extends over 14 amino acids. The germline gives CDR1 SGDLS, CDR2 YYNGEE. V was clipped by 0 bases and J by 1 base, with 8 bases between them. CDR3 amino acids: CASSVEAGSYEQYF. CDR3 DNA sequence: TGTGCCAGCAGCGTAGAAGCAGGTTCCTACGAGCAGTACTTC.

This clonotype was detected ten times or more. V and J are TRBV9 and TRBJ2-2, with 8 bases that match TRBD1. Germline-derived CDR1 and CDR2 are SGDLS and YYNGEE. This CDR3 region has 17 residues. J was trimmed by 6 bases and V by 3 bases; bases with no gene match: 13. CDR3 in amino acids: CASSGDGQGSSAGELFF. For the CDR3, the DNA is TGTGCCAGCAGCGGGGATGGACAGGGATCGTCGGCCGGGGAGCTGTTTTTT.

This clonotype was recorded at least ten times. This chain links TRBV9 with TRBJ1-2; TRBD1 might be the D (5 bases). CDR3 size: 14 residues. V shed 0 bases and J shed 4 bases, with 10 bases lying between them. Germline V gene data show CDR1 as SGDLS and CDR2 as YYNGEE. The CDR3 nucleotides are TGTGCCAGCAGCGTAGAAGTCCAGGGCTATGGCTACACCTTC. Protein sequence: CASSVEVQGYGYTF. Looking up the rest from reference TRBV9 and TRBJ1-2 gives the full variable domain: DSGVTQTPKHLITATGQRVTLRCSPRSGDLSVYWYQQSLDQGLQFLIQYYNGEERAKGNILERFSAQQFPDLHSELNLSSLELGDSALYFCASSVEVQGYGYTFGSGTRLTVV.

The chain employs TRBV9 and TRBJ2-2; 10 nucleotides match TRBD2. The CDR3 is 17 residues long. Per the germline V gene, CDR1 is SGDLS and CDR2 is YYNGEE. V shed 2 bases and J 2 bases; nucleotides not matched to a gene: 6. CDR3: CASSVSSGGPNTGELFF. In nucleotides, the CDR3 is TGTGCCAGCAGCGTCTCTAGCGGGGGCCCTAACACCGGGGAGCTGTTTTTT.

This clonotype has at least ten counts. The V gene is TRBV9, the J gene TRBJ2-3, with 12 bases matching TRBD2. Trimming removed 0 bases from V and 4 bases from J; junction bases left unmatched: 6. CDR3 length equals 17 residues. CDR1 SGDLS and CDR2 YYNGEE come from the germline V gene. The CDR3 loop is CASSVGPSGGAADTQYF. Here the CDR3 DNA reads TGTGCCAGCAGCGTAGGTCCTAGCGGGGGGGCAGCAGATACGCAGTATTTT.

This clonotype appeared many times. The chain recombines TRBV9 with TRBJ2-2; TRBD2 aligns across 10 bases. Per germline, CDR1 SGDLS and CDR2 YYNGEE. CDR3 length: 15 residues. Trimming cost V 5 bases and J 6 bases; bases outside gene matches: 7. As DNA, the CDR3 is TGTGCCAGCAGTCGAGCGGGGGGGTTAGCCGGGGAGCTGTTTTTT. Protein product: CASSRAGGLAGELFF.

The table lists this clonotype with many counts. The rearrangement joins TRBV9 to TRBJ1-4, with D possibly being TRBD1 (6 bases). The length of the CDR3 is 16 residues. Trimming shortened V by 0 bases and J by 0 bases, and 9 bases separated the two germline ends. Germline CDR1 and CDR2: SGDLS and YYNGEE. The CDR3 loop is CASSVAQGATNEKLFF. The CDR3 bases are TGTGCCAGCAGCGTAGCACAGGGTGCAACTAATGAAAAACTGTTTTTT. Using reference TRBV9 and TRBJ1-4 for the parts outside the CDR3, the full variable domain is DSGVTQTPKHLITATGQRVTLRCSPRSGDLSVYWYQQSLDQGLQFLIQYYNGEERAKGNILERFSAQQFPDLHSELNLSSLELGDSALYFCASSVAQGATNEKLFFGSGTQLSVL.

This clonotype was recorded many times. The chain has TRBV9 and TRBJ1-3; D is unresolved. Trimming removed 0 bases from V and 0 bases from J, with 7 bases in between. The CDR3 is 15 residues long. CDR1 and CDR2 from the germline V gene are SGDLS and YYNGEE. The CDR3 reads CASSVGAASGNTIYF. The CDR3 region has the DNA TGTGCCAGCAGCGTAGGCGCAGCCTCTGGAAACACCATATATTTT.

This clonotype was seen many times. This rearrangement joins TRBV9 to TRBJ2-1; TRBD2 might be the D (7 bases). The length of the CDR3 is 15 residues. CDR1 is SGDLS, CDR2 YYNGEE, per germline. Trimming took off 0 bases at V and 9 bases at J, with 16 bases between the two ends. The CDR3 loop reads CASSVDIAGAGEQFF. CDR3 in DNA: TGTGCCAGCAGCGTAGACATCGCGGGGGCCGGTGAGCAGTTCTTC.

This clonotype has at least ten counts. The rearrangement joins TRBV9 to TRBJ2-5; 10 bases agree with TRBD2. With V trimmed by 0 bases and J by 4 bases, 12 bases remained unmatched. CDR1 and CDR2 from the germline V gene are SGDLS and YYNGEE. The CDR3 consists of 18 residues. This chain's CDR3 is CASSVGLAGAPRIETQYF. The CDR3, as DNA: TGTGCCAGCAGCGTAGGGCTAGCGGGGGCCCCAAGGATAGAGACCCAGTACTTC.

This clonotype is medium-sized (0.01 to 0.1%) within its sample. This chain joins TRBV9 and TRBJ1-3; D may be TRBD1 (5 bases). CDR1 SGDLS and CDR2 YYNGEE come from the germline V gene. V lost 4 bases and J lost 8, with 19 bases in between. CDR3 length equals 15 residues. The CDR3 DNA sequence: TGTGCCAGCAGCTCTCGCTGGGCTTCGGGGGACACCATATATTTT. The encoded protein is CASSSRWASGDTIYF.

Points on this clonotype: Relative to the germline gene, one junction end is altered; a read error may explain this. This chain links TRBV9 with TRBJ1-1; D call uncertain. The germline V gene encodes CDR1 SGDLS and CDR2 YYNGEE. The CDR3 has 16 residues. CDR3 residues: CASSVDPGMVKTEAFF. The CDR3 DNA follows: TGTGCCAGCAGCGTAGACCCCGGGATGGTGAAGACTGAAGCTTTCTTT.

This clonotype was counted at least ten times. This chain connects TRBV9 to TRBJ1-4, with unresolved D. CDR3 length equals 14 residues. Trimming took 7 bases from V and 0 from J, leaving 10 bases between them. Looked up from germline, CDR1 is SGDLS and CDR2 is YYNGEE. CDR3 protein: CASGLTATNEKLFF. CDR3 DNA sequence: TGTGCCAGCGGTTTGACTGCAACTAATGAAAAACTGTTTTTT.

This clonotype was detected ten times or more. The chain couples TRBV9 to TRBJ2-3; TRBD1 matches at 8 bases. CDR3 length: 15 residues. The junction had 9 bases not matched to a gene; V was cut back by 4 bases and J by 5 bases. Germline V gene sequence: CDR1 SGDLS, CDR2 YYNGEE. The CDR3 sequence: CASSWGQGAGDTQYF. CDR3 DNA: TGTGCCAGCAGCTGGGGGCAGGGGGCGGGAGATACGCAGTATTTT.